This passage covers 9 T cell receptor beta chains from one sample sequenced in a study of tumor-infiltrating lymphocytes in primary liver carcinoma. Germline DNA was also extracted, with blood RNA taken from unsorted whole blood. Reverse transcription of roughly 480 ng total RNA with a constant-region primer produced TCR beta cDNA. Investigators got TCR beta libraries out of three nested multiplex PCR rounds, done with slightly modified ARM-PCR. Investigators reported that the first two PCR rounds, at 10 to 11 cycles each, used TRBV1-TRBV30 forward primers with a C-beta reverse primer. TCRdb itself ran the multiplex PCR reads through MiXCR, one entry per CDR3 protein. This table holds hundreds of thousands of distinct CDR3 sequences, 65% found once. Sequences were obtained from peripheral blood. These receptors originate from a man aged 35 to 55 with primary liver carcinoma and hepatitis B virus infection.

This clonotype was detected a few times. Since a much larger clone is just one base distant, this may be a read error. The V and J genes are TRBV29-1 and TRBJ1-2; 10 positions agree with TRBD1. The CDR3 covers 12 residues. V dropped 7 bases and J dropped 7; count of bases not matched to a gene: 6. The germline V gene encodes CDR1 SQVTM and CDR2 ANQGSEA. CDR3 sequence reads: CSARQGAGGYTF. DNA for the CDR3: TGCAGCGCCAGACAGGGGGCTGGTGGCTACACCTTC.

Turning to this clonotype: At one end, the junction sequence differs from germline, possibly due to a read error. The V and J genes are TRBV12-3 or TRBV12-4 and TRBJ2-3; 7 bases align to TRBD2. This CDR3 has 15 residues. CDR3 sequence (DNA): TGTGCCAGCAGTTCCTCTAGCGGATACGCAGATATGCAGTATTTT. It encodes CASSSSSGYADMQYF.

This clonotype appeared a single time. V is TRBV9 and J is TRBJ2-7; D unclear. Deletions cut 0 bases from V and 0 bases from J, with 7 bases between. CDR1 is SGDLS and CDR2 is YYNGEE in the germline V gene. The CDR3 is 14 residues long. The CDR3 loop reads CASSVDPSSYEQYF. Here the CDR3 DNA reads TGTGCCAGCAGCGTAGATCCTAGCTCCTACGAGCAGTACTTC.

This clonotype showed up just once. The rearrangement links TRBV7-3 to TRBJ2-7; TRBD1 matches at 7 bases. V was clipped by 5 bases and J by 4 bases; unmatched bases: 8. The length of the CDR3 is 14 residues. CDR1 SGHTA and CDR2 FQGTGA come from the germline V gene. This chain's CDR3 is CASSPDRAPYEQYF. CDR3 bases: TGTGCCAGCAGCCCCGACAGGGCACCATACGAGCAGTACTTC.

Turning to this clonotype: Possible read error: a much larger clone is one base away. The CDR3 DNA follows: TGTGCCAGCAGCCAAGACAGCTCCTACAATGGGCAGTTCTTC. This translates into CASSQDSSYNGQFF. The rearrangement joins TRBV14 to TRBJ2-1; unclear D gene. Germline loops: CDR1 SGHDN, CDR2 FVKESK. This CDR3 region has 14 residues. The complete variable domain, with remaining parts taken from reference TRBV14 and TRBJ2-1, reads EAGVTQFPSHSVIEKGQTVTLRCDPISGHDNLYWYRRVMGKEIKFLLHFVKESKQDESGMPNNRFLAERTGGTYSTLKVQPAELEDSGVYFCASSQDSSYNGQFFGPGTRLTVL.

Ten or more counts support this clonotype. The chain joins TRBV6-2 or TRBV6-3 to TRBJ2-1, with D unclear. V was trimmed by 8 bases and J by 0 bases, leaving 11 bases between them. The germline CDR1 and CDR2 sequences are MNHEY and SVGEGT. The length of the CDR3 is 14 residues. CDR3 DNA: TGTGCCAGCTCGTACACAAGCTCCTACAATGAGCAGTTCTTC. It specifies CASSYTSSYNEQFF.

Comments on this clonotype: One end of the junction fails to match germline, which may point to a read error. The rearrangement links TRBV19 to TRBJ2-5, with 15 positions matching TRBD2. The CDR3 spans 14 residues. Germline CDR1 LNHDA, CDR2 SQIVND (reference sequence). As DNA, the CDR3 is TGTACCAGTAGGACTAGCGGGAGGGAAGAGACCCAGTACTTC. This translates into CTSRTSGREETQYF.

Regarding this clonotype: A much larger clonotype is one base distant, so this may be a read error. This sequence joins TRBV11-2 and TRBJ2-2; D might be TRBD2 (6 bases). The CDR3 runs to 14 residues. Germline CDR1 SGHAT, CDR2 FQNNGV. This CDR3 is CASSLVQGWGELYF. The DNA of the CDR3 is TGTGCCAGCAGCTTAGTCCAGGGCTGGGGGGAGCTGTATTTT.

On this clonotype: A much larger clone sits a single nucleotide away, making a read error possible. V and J are TRBV6-1 and TRBJ2-1; TRBD2 aligns across 14 bases. The CDR3 is made up of 17 amino acids. Germline values: CDR1 MNHNS, CDR2 SASEGT. The DNA for the CDR3 is TGTGCCAGCAGTGTAGGGGTCGGGACTAGCGGGAGCAATGGGCAGTTCTTC. It yields the protein CASSVGVGTSGSNGQFF.